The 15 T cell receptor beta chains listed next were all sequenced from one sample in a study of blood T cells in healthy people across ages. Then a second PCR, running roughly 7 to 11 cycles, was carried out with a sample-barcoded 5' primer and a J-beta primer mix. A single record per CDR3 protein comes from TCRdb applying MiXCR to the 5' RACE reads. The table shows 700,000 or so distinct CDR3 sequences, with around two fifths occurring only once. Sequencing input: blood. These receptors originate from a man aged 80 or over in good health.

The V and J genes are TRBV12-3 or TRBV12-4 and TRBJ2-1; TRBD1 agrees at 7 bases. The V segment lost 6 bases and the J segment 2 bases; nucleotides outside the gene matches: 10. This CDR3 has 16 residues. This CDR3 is CASSRGGGTPYNEQFF. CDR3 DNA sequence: TGTGCCAGCAGCCGAGGGGGCGGCACCCCCTACAATGAGCAGTTCTTC.

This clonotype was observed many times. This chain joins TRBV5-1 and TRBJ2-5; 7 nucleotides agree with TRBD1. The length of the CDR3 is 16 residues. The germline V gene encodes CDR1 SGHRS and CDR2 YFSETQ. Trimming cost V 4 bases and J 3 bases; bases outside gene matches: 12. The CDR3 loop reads CASSPDPTGIEETQYF. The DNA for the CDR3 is TGCGCCAGCAGCCCGGACCCGACAGGGATTGAAGAGACCCAGTACTTC.

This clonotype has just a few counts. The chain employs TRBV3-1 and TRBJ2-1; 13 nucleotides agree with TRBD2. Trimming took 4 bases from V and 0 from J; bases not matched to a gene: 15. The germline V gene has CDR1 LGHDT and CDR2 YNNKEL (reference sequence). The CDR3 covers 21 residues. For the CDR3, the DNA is TGTGCCAGCAGCCCTTTCCTTACTAGCGGGAGGGAAGCCCCCTCCTACAATGAGCAGTTCTTC. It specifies CASSPFLTSGREAPSYNEQFF.

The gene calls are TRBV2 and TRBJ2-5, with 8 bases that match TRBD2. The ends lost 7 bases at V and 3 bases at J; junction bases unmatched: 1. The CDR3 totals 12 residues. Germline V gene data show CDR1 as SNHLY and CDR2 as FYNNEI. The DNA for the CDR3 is TGTGCCAGCAACGGGGGGGAAGAGACCCAGTACTTC. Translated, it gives CASNGGEETQYF.

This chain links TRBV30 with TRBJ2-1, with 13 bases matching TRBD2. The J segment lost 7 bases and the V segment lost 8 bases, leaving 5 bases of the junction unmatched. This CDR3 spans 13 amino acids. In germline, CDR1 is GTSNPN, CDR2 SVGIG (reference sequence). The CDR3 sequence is CARGTSGKNEQFF. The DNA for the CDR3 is TGTGCCCGAGGGACTAGCGGGAAGAATGAGCAGTTCTTC.

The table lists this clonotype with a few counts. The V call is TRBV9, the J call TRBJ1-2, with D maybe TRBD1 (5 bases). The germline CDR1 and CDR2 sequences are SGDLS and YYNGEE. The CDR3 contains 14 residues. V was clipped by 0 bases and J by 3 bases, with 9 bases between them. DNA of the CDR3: TGTGCCAGCAGCGTAGGGGACGAGTACTATGGCTACACCTTC. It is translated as CASSVGDEYYGYTF.

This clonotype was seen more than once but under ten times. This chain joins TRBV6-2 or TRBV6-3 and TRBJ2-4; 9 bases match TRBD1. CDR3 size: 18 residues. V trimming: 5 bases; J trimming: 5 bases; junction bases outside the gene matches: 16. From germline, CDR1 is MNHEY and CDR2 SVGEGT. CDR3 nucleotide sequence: TGTGCCAGCAGTCCCGGCATTGGGACAGGGAAGATCCAAAACATTCAGTACTTC. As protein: CASSPGIGTGKIQNIQYF.

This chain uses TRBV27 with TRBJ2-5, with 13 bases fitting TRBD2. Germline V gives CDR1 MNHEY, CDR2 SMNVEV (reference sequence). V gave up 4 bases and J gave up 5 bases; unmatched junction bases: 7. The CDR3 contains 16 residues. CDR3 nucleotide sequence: TGTGCCAGCAGTTCTTCCGGGACTAGCGGGATCGAGACCCAGTACTTC. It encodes CASSSSGTSGIETQYF.

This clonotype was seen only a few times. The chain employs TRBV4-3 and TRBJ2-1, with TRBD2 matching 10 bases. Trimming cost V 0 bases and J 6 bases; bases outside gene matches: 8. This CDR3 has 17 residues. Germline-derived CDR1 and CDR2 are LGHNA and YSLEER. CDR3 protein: CASSQDLGSGRTNEQFF. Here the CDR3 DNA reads TGCGCCAGCAGCCAAGATCTAGGTAGCGGGAGGACCAATGAGCAGTTCTTC.

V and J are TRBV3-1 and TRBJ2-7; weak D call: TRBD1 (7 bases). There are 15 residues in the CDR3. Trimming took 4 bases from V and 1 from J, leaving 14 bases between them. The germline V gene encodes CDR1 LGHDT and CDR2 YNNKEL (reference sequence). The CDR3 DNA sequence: TGTGCCAGCAGCCGGGGGGACAGTAGTTCCTACGAGCAGTACTTC. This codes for CASSRGDSSSYEQYF.

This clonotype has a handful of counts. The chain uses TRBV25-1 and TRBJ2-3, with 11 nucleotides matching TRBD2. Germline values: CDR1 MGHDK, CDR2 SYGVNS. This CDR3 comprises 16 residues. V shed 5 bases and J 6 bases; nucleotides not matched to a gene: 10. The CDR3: CASSPRGSGRADTQYF. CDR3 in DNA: TGTGCCAGCAGTCCTCGGGGTAGCGGGAGGGCGGATACGCAGTATTTT.

CDR3 in DNA: TGTGCCAGCAGCCCTCTGAGGTCCGTGACTGGCGAGACCCAGTACTTC. Amino acid sequence: CASSPLRSVTGETQYF. The V and J genes are TRBV13 and TRBJ2-5; no reliable D call. This CDR3 is 16 amino acids long. Per the germline V gene, CDR1 is PRHDT and CDR2 is FYEKMQ (reference sequence). V lost 5 bases to trimming and J lost 5 bases, with 21 bases between them.

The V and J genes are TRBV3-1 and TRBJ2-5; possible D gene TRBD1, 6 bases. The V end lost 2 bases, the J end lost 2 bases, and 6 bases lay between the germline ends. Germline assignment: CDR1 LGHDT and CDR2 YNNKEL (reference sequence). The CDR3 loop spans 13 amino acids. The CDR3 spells CASSQTGQETQYF. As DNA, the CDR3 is TGTGCCAGCAGCCAAACAGGGCAAGAGACCCAGTACTTC.

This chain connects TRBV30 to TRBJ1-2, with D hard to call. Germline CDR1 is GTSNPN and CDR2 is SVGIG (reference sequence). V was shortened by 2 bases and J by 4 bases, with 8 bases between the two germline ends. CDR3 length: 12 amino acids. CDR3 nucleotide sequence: TGTGCCTGGAGTTTTTCCGGCTATGGCTACACCTTC. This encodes CAWSFSGYGYTF.

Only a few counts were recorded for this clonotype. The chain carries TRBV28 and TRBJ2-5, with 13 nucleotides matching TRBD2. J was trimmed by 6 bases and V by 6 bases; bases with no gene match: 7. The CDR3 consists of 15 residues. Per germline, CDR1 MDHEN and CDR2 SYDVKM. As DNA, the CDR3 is TGTGCCAGCAGCAGACTAGCGGGAGGTGAACAGACCCAGTACTTC. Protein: CASSRLAGGEQTQYF.